This section outlines one T cell receptor beta chain sequence together with its context. The record originates from a study of blood T cell repertoires in COVID-19. Study at large: Samples of COVID-19 (acute and convalescent) were obtained from the United States, Italy and Spain. The analysed material was cDNA or gDNA that came from T cells, B-cell-depleted T cells, or PBMCs.

Repertoires were generated with immunoSEQ multiplex PCR, while TCRdb's copy carries only in-frame clones and drops some. Of 130,000 or so clones listed, approximately 71% were seen once; the top ten hold 2% to 2.5%. The receptor was isolated from a woman in her 70s with acute or convalescent COVID-19. The sequenced material came from peripheral blood.

CDR3: CASSQGTGATNEKLFF. The CDR3 bases are TGTGCCAGCTCACAAGGGACAGGTGCAACTAATGAAAAACTGTTTTTT. The chain employs TRBV18 and TRBJ1-4; 8 bases align to TRBD1. With 4 bases clipped from V and 0 bases from J, the junction kept 4 bases outside the gene matches. The CDR3 runs to 16 residues. In germline, CDR1 is KGHSH, CDR2 LQKENI.